This TCR beta chain derives from a study of blood T cells in healthy people across ages. Study-level results: Per-million-T-cell TCR beta diversity fell roughly linearly with age.

The study recruited healthy Caucasian donors from Russia who were aged about 6 to 90. This clonotype was picked up many times. Its target is unknown. There are 14 residues in the CDR3. Germline trimming cut 5 bases from V and 1 base from J; bases unmatched to any gene: 4. CDR1 SGHTA and CDR2 FQGNSA come from the germline V gene. Using a J-beta primer mix together with a sample-barcoded 5' primer, a second PCR was run for roughly 7 to 11 cycles. Using its own MiXCR run on the 5' RACE reads, TCRdb lists one record per CDR3 protein. In the table there are around 970,000 distinct CDR3 sequences, roughly half of which are singletons.

This sequence was found in a woman aged 55 to 70 in good health. This sequence joins TRBV7-2 and TRBJ2-5; 7 bases fit TRBD2. Sequencing was performed on blood. The CDR3 sequence: CASSPSGLQETQYF. In DNA, the CDR3 is TGTGCCAGCAGCCCTAGCGGCCTCCAAGAGACCCAGTACTTC.